One and the same sample provided the 25 T cell receptor beta chains below, sequenced in a study of cytomegalovirus exposure and HLA in healthy donors. Primers: 60 Vbeta forward and 13 Jbeta reverse. Some clones are missing from TCRdb's copy, which holds only in-frame ones; the method was immunoSEQ multiplex PCR. Seen here are approximately 110,000 clones, 67% observed once, and the top ten hold 8% to 10%. The sample consisted of PBMCs. The receptors originated from a man aged 18 to 29 in good health and CMV-seropositive.

The CDR3 sequence is CASSLVLAGGLGEQFF. In DNA, the CDR3 is TGTGCCAGCAGTTTGGTCCTAGCGGGGGGGCTAGGTGAGCAGTTCTTC. The rearrangement uses TRBV6-6 and TRBJ2-1, with TRBD2 identical over 12 bases. The V gene's germline CDR1 is MNHNY and CDR2 SVGAGI (reference sequence). V lost 4 bases, J lost 9 bases, and 10 bases stayed unmatched. The CDR3 is 16 amino acids.

The rearrangement links TRBV6-1 to TRBJ2-3, with D maybe TRBD2 (7 bases). CDR3 size: 14 residues. V was clipped by 11 bases and J by 3 bases, with 18 bases between them. Germline assignment: CDR1 MNHNS and CDR2 SASEGT. CDR3 sequence (DNA): TGTGCCGGCCGGGGGGCCGACGGGACAGATACGCAGTATTTT. This sequence encodes CAGRGADGTDTQYF.

J is TRBJ2-3 and V is TRBV18; 12 nucleotides line up with TRBD2. The V gene end was trimmed by 3 bases and the J gene end by 2 bases; junction bases not matched to a gene: 9. Looked up from germline, CDR1 is KGHSH and CDR2 is LQKENI. The CDR3 runs 18 residues. The CDR3, as DNA: TGTGCCAGCTCACCCCAGACTAGCGGGGGAAGATTCACAGATACGCAGTATTTT. Translated: CASSPQTSGGRFTDTQYF.

This chain uses TRBV5-1 with TRBJ2-5; 7 bases align to TRBD1. CDR1 is SGHRS, CDR2 YFSETQ, per germline. CDR3 length: 14 amino acids. V trimming: 3 bases; J trimming: 3 bases; junction bases outside the gene matches: 5. The DNA of the CDR3 is TGCGCCAGCAGCTCAACCGGGACAGAAGAGACCCAGTACTTC. It translates to CASSSTGTEETQYF.

V is TRBV6-5 and J is TRBJ1-2; TRBD1 agrees at 10 bases. The germline CDR1 and CDR2 sequences are MNHEY and SVGAGI. The CDR3 consists of 14 residues. V shed 7 bases and J 3 bases; nucleotides not matched to a gene: 5. CDR3 coding DNA: TGTGCCAGCATGTTGACAGGGGGCGACTATGGCTACACCTTC. This translates into CASMLTGGDYGYTF.

This clone was seen only a few times. V and J are TRBV10-1 and TRBJ2-3, with 10 bases that match TRBD2. The CDR3 is 13 amino acids. CDR1 WNHNN and CDR2 SYGVQD come from the germline V gene (reference sequence). The trim removed 8 bases at V and 6 bases at J, leaving 5 bases unmatched. CDR3 sequence (DNA): TGCGCCAGCGGCACTAGCGGGGTCGATACGCAGTATTTT. Encoded protein: CASGTSGVDTQYF.

The rearrangement links TRBV6-4 to TRBJ1-6, with 7 bases matching TRBD1. CDR1 MRHNA and CDR2 SNTAGT come from the germline V gene. The CDR3 is made up of 15 amino acids. V shed 6 bases and J 7 bases; nucleotides not matched to a gene: 9. The CDR3 reads CASSPTTGPNSPLHF. In nucleotides, the CDR3 is TGTGCCAGCAGCCCCACGACAGGGCCGAATTCACCCCTCCACTTT.

V gene TRBV7-9 combines with J gene TRBJ1-6; D is ambiguous. Germline-derived CDR1 and CDR2 are SEHNR and FQNEAQ (reference sequence). The V and J ends lost 0 bases and 10 bases respectively, with 4 bases between them. CDR3 length: 12 residues. The CDR3 spells CASSLAPSPLHF. The CDR3 coding sequence is TGTGCCAGCAGCTTAGCCCCGTCACCCCTCCACTTT.

This clone has a handful of counts. The chain joins TRBV6-1 to TRBJ2-1; 9 nucleotides line up with TRBD1. V lost 7 bases, J lost 9 bases, and 7 bases stayed unmatched. Germline V gene lookup returns CDR1 MNHNS and CDR2 SASEGT. The CDR3 sequence is 13 residues long. The CDR3 nucleotides read TGTGCCAGCATCCGGACAGGGGTTAGTGAGCAGTTCTTC. It translates to CASIRTGVSEQFF.

The chain links TRBV6-5 to TRBJ1-2; D is unclear. The CDR3 totals 12 residues. Trimming took off 6 bases at V and 4 bases at J, with 9 bases between the two ends. CDR1 is MNHEY, CDR2 SVGAGI, per germline. The CDR3 loop is CASSGLSYGYTF. Written as DNA, the CDR3 is TGTGCCAGCAGCGGTCTATCCTATGGCTACACCTTC.

The rearrangement uses TRBV6-5 and TRBJ1-2; D possibly corresponds to TRBD1 (5 bases). The CDR3 has 12 amino acids. Germline V gene sequence: CDR1 MNHEY, CDR2 SVGAGI. V was pared by 2 bases and J by 7 bases, with 8 bases between. CDR3 sequence: CASSYMGGGYTF. The DNA of the CDR3 is TGTGCCAGCAGTTACATGGGGGGTGGCTACACCTTC.

This clone has just one count. The chain is built from TRBV5-6 and TRBJ1-2; 8 bases match TRBD1. CDR1 is SGHDT, CDR2 YYEEEE, per germline. Germline trimming cut 1 base from V and 7 bases from J; bases unmatched to any gene: 15. The CDR3 spans 17 residues. The CDR3 nucleotides are TGTGCCAGCAGCTTGTTAGGACAGGGCCCCAAGAAGCGTGGCTACACCTTC. It is translated as CASSLLGQGPKKRGYTF.

The chain uses TRBV7-9 and TRBJ2-7; 7 bases are shared with TRBD2. CDR1 SEHNR and CDR2 FQNEAQ come from the germline V gene (reference sequence). The junction had 11 bases not matched to a gene; V was cut back by 5 bases and J by 4 bases. CDR3 length: 15 residues. The CDR3 sequence: CASSANGGTGYEQYF. The CDR3, as DNA: TGTGCCAGCAGCGCAAACGGGGGGACGGGATACGAGCAGTACTTC.

V gene TRBV4-2 combines with J gene TRBJ1-1; D uncertain. The V gene lost 3 bases and the J gene lost 9 bases, with 14 bases spanning the gap. Germline V gene sequence: CDR1 LGHNA, CDR2 YNFKEQ. CDR3 length: 13 amino acids. The CDR3 DNA follows: TGTGCCAGCAGCCAGTCAGGAGGAATACAAGCTTTCTTT. Its protein product is CASSQSGGIQAFF.

Here the CDR3 DNA reads TGTGCCAGCACCAGGGGACAGGGGACAGATACGCAGTATTTT. This translates into CASTRGQGTDTQYF. The chain joins TRBV6-5 to TRBJ2-3, with 10 bases matching TRBD1. V shed 7 bases and J 3 bases; nucleotides not matched to a gene: 4. Germline lookup yields CDR1 MNHEY and CDR2 SVGAGI. CDR3 length: 14 residues.

This clone was observed a few times. V gene TRBV28 combines with J gene TRBJ2-7; perhaps TRBD1 as D (5 bases). Germline assignment: CDR1 MDHEN and CDR2 SYDVKM. V was trimmed by 10 bases and J by 0 bases, leaving 16 bases between them. The CDR3 has 14 amino acids. CDR3 DNA sequence: TGTGCCACCCTCGACAGCATATCCTCCTACGAGCAGTACTTC. Its translation: CATLDSISSYEQYF.

V and J are TRBV18 and TRBJ2-5; 10 bases are shared with TRBD2. This CDR3 has 15 residues. Germline V lookup: CDR1 KGHSH, CDR2 LQKENI. Unmatched junction bases numbered 7, after V lost 6 bases and J lost 3 bases. CDR3 loop: CASSLFSGGEETQYF. CDR3 nucleotides: TGTGCCAGCTCCCTTTTCAGCGGGGGGGAAGAGACCCAGTACTTC.

The V and J genes are TRBV4-1 and TRBJ1-1; no firm D call. The CDR3 is 17 amino acids. CDR1 MGHRA and CDR2 YSYEKL come from the germline V gene. The V end lost 1 base, the J end lost 4 bases, and 19 bases lay between the germline ends. CDR3 nucleotide sequence: TGCGCCAGCAGCCAAGCCGCGCACGGTGTGACGGGCACTGAAGCTTTCTTT. It codes for CASSQAAHGVTGTEAFF.

The chain uses TRBV7-2 and TRBJ1-1, with 7 bases fitting TRBD1. Per germline, CDR1 SGHTA and CDR2 FQGNSA. V dropped 5 bases and J dropped 11; count of bases not matched to a gene: 17. The CDR3 length is 15 residues. In nucleotides, the CDR3 is TGTGCCAGCAGCCCTGGTCCCGGGACAGTGGCAGGGGCTTTCTTT. Translation gives CASSPGPGTVAGAFF.

This sequence joins TRBV7-2 and TRBJ2-1; TRBD1 matches 7 bases. Germline assignment: CDR1 SGHTA and CDR2 FQGNSA. The CDR3 has 14 residues. After removal of 5 bases from V and 6 bases from J, the junction contained 7 bases not matched to a gene. CDR3 DNA sequence: TGTGCCAGCAGCCCGGGACAGACAACCAATGAGCAGTTCTTC. Protein product: CASSPGQTTNEQFF.

The rearrangement joins TRBV19 to TRBJ2-2, with 8 nucleotides matching TRBD1. The trim removed 9 bases at V and 0 bases at J, leaving 6 bases unmatched. Germline V gives CDR1 LNHDA, CDR2 SQIVND (reference sequence). The CDR3 consists of 15 residues. CDR3 in DNA: TGTGCCAGCGGGACAGGAGATGCGAACACCGGGGAGCTGTTTTTT. This translates into CASGTGDANTGELFF.

This rearrangement joins TRBV15 to TRBJ1-4; D may be TRBD1 (5 bases). CDR1 is LNHNV and CDR2 is YYDKDF in the germline V gene (reference sequence). V lost 5 bases to trimming and J lost 3 bases, with 19 bases between them. The CDR3 runs 17 residues. In DNA form, the CDR3 reads TGTGCCACCAGCGTCAACGGGGGGGGTATAGCTAATGAAAAACTGTTTTTT. Amino acid sequence: CATSVNGGGIANEKLFF.

The chain employs TRBV7-3 and TRBJ2-3; D unclear. The V end was cut by 2 bases, the J end by 6 bases, with 6 bases between. CDR1 SGHTA and CDR2 FQGTGA come from the germline V gene. The CDR3 has 12 residues. The CDR3 coding sequence is TGTGCCAGCAGCTTATACGCGGATACGCAGTATTTT. Protein product: CASSLYADTQYF.

The chain links TRBV10-3 to TRBJ1-5; 9 nucleotides agree with TRBD1. V was clipped by 0 bases and J by 7 bases; unmatched bases: 10. Germline V gene lookup returns CDR1 ENHRY and CDR2 SYGVKD. The CDR3 is 17 residues long. CDR3 region: CAISESVSWTGDQPQHF. Written as DNA, the CDR3 is TGTGCCATCAGTGAGTCAGTCTCCTGGACAGGGGACCAGCCCCAGCATTTT.

The V and J genes are TRBV29-1 and TRBJ1-5; 9 bases are a match to TRBD1. Germline V gene data show CDR1 as SQVTM and CDR2 as ANQGSEA. CDR3 length: 15 residues. Trimming took 4 bases from V and 6 from J; bases not matched to a gene: 10. CDR3: CSVAEGTGRSQPQHF. CDR3 DNA sequence: TGCAGCGTTGCGGAAGGGACAGGGAGGAGTCAGCCCCAGCATTTT.